A selection of T cell receptor beta chains follows, all from one sample in a study of T cells in Graves' hyperthyroidism and ophthalmopathy. One entry per CDR3 protein results from TCRdb running MiXCR on the multiplex PCR reads. The data hold some 500,000 distinct CDR3 sequences, with about 15% observed a single time. The specimen was blood. The receptors stem from a woman in her thirties with Graves' ophthalmopathy. Each CDR3 is given with its conserved first and last residue. D genes are given only for firm matches. For some rows the clone size is stated as once, few or many, or as a class when expanded; others skip it.

J	size	V	D	CDR3	DNA
TRBJ2-7	many	TRBV11-3	-	CASSPSWGARTYEQYF	TGTGCCAGCAGCCCAAGTTGGGGGGCGCGGACCTACGAGCAGTACTTC
TRBJ1-6	few	TRBV28	TRBD1	CASSLAGGVPPLHF	TGTGCCAGCAGTTTAGCAGGGGGCGTTCCACCCCTCCACTTT
TRBJ2-1	-	TRBV27	-	CASSPDTYGYNEQFF	TGTGCCAGCAGTCCCGACACATACGGCTACAATGAGCAGTTCTTC
TRBJ1-1	many	TRBV28	-	CASNLELGGNTEAFF	TGTGCCAGCAATCTCGAGTTGGGGGGGAACACTGAAGCTTTCTTT
TRBJ2-7	few	TRBV28	TRBD2	CASSRTSGIREQYF	TGTGCCAGCAGTAGGACTAGCGGGATCCGCGAGCAGTACTTC
TRBJ2-1	many	TRBV12-5	TRBD1	CASGLLGQGENEQFF	TGTGCTAGTGGTTTGTTGGGACAGGGCGAAAATGAGCAGTTCTTC
TRBJ2-7	-	TRBV14	-	CASSQVGGPAYEQYF	TGTGCCAGCAGCCAAGTGGGCGGGCCAGCCTACGAGCAGTACTTC
TRBJ2-1	many	TRBV10-3	TRBD2	CAISESSATSGSYREQFF	TGTGCCATCAGTGAGTCGTCGGCGACTAGCGGGAGTTACCGCGAGCAGTTCTTC
TRBJ2-3	many	TRBV30	-	CASAWGNTQYF	TGTGCCTCCGCTTGGGGGAATACGCAGTATTTT
TRBJ2-3	many	TRBV11-2	-	CASSPGVDTQYF	TGTGCCAGCAGCCCTGGGGTGGATACGCAGTATTTT
TRBJ1-1	many	TRBV3-1	TRBD1	CASSHETGGFTEAFF	TGTGCCAGCAGCCACGAGACAGGGGGCTTCACTGAAGCTTTCTTT
TRBJ1-1	-	TRBV5-1	-	CASSPDSENTEAFF	TGCGCCAGCAGCCCGGACAGTGAGAACACTGAAGCTTTCTTT
TRBJ1-1	many	TRBV3-1	TRBD1	CASSQAPTGATEAFF	TGTGCCAGCAGCCAAGCCCCGACAGGGGCCACTGAAGCTTTCTTT
TRBJ1-4	few	TRBV5-4	-	CASSPKGGEKLFF	TGTGCCAGCAGCCCAAAGGGAGGAGAAAAACTGTTTTTT
TRBJ2-6	many	TRBV27	-	CASSLISGANVLTF	TGTGCCAGCAGCCTGATATCTGGGGCCAACGTCCTGACTTTC
TRBJ2-1	-	TRBV7-9	-	CASSSADLVNEQFF	TGTGCCAGCAGCTCAGCGGACCTTGTCAATGAGCAGTTCTTC
TRBJ2-1	many	TRBV29-1	TRBD1	CSVEGRDRAHGEQFF	TGCAGCGTTGAGGGCAGAGACAGGGCACACGGGGAGCAGTTCTTC
TRBJ2-7	many	TRBV20-1	-	CSAKFREQYF	TGCAGTGCAAAGTTCCGCGAGCAGTACTTC
TRBJ2-1	many	TRBV20-1	TRBD2	CSARWASGPPSSYNEQFF	TGCAGTGCTAGGTGGGCTAGCGGACCCCCGAGCTCCTACAATGAGCAGTTCTTC
TRBJ2-5	many	TRBV12-3/TRBV12-4	-	CASSLWGRDGETQYF	TGTGCCAGCAGTTTATGGGGGAGAGACGGAGAGACCCAGTACTTC
TRBJ2-5	few	TRBV6-2/TRBV6-3	-	CASSWDAEGTQYF	TGTGCCAGCAGTTGGGACGCGGAGGGGACCCAGTACTTC
TRBJ2-2	-	TRBV29-1	-	CSAPLRGAHTGELFF	TGCAGCGCACCTCTCCGGGGGGCGCACACCGGGGAGCTGTTTTTT
TRBJ1-5	many	TRBV2	TRBD1	CASRRGQNNQPQHF	TGTGCCAGCAGGAGGGGACAGAACAATCAGCCCCAGCATTTT
TRBJ2-5	-	TRBV7-6	TRBD1	CASSIGQGEETQYF	TGTGCCAGCAGCATAGGACAGGGAGAAGAGACCCAGTACTTC
TRBJ1-4	-	TRBV7-9	-	CAILVPGKEWDEKLFF	TGTGCCATCCTAGTTCCGGGAAAGGAATGGGATGAAAAACTGTTTTTT
TRBJ1-1	many	TRBV9	-	CASSVASKNTEAFF	TGTGCCAGCAGCGTAGCCAGCAAGAACACTGAAGCTTTCTTT
TRBJ2-2	many	TRBV6-2/TRBV6-3	TRBD1	CASSSYDRAGTGELFF	TGTGCCAGCAGCTCCTATGACAGGGCGGGCACCGGGGAGCTGTTTTTT
TRBJ1-1	-	TRBV25-1	-	CASSELNVNTEAFF	TGTGCCAGCAGTGAATTAAATGTGAACACTGAAGCTTTCTTT
TRBJ2-7	-	TRBV5-4	-	CASSLDSASYEQYF	TGTGCCAGCAGCTTGGACAGCGCCAGCTACGAGCAGTACTTC
TRBJ2-7	many	TRBV19	-	CASSLSGQSYEQYF	TGTGCCAGTAGTCTTTCTGGACAGTCCTACGAGCAGTACTTC